These T cell receptor beta chains were read from a single sample in a study of memory CD4+ T cells and cytomegalovirus serostatus. Some clones are missing from TCRdb's copy, which holds only in-frame ones; the method was immunoSEQ multiplex PCR. The table records approximately 60,000 clones, around 79% of them present only once. Source material: memory CD4+ T cells from blood. The receptors here all came from an adult in good health and CMV-seropositive. Both conserved end residues are part of each CDR3. The D gene is left open where the match is weak. Expanded clones get a size class; other rows say once, few or many, or leave the size out.

TRBV5-4	-	TRBJ1-4	many	CASSQPTGQKLFF	TGTGCCAGCAGCCAACCTACCGGACAGAAACTGTTTTTT
TRBV7-2	TRBD2	TRBJ2-3	-	CASSFQAGVGDTQYF	TGTGCCAGCAGCTTCCAGGCGGGAGTCGGAGATACGCAGTATTTT
TRBV29-1	-	TRBJ1-2	few	CSVEDGYGYTF	TGCAGCGTTGAAGATGGGTATGGCTACACCTTC
TRBV19	-	TRBJ2-3	-	CASSINGLQRDTQYF	TGTGCCAGTAGTATCAATGGACTACAGAGAGATACGCAGTATTTT
TRBV7-2	-	TRBJ2-2	-	CASSLAGRGTGELFF	TGTGCCAGCAGCTTAGCGGGTAGAGGAACCGGGGAGCTGTTTTTT
TRBV2	TRBD1	TRBJ1-2	-	CASRYTGAGYGYTF	TGTGCCAGCAGATACACAGGGGCCGGCTATGGCTACACCTTC
TRBV19	-	TRBJ2-7	-	CASREGQVPGEQYF	TGTGCCAGTAGGGAGGGACAAGTTCCGGGCGAGCAGTACTTC
TRBV7-2	TRBD2	TRBJ2-1	-	CASSLALGRAYEQFF	TGTGCCAGCAGCTTAGCGCTCGGGAGGGCCTATGAGCAGTTCTTC
TRBV7-9	-	TRBJ2-7	-	CASSFPIGGDPYEQYF	TGTGCCAGCAGCTTCCCAATCGGAGGCGACCCCTACGAGCAGTACTTC
TRBV11-3	-	TRBJ1-2	-	CASSPEGRGGNYGYTF	TGTGCCAGCAGCCCGGAGGGCAGGGGAGGCAACTATGGCTACACCTTC
TRBV21-1	-	TRBJ2-2	-	CASSNATGTGELFF	TGTGCCAGCAGCAACGCGACAGGGACCGGGGAGCTGTTTTTT
TRBV7-9	TRBD1	TRBJ1-5	few	CASSQGAGGQPQHF	TGTGCCAGCAGTCAGGGGGCAGGGGGTCAGCCCCAGCATTTT
TRBV28	-	TRBJ2-7	once	CASSLWRTSYEQYF	TGTGCCAGCAGTTTATGGCGGACCTCCTACGAGCAGTACTTC
TRBV5-1	TRBD1	TRBJ1-1	-	CASSLGGQGAMNTEAFF	TGCGCCAGCAGCTTGGGAGGACAGGGGGCGATGAACACTGAAGCTTTCTTT
TRBV21-1	-	TRBJ2-3	-	CASGQHDRLRLTQYF	TGTGCCAGCGGACAACACGACAGGTTACGGCTGACGCAGTATTTT
TRBV11-1	-	TRBJ1-2	few	CASSLDAQGLYGYTF	TGTGCCAGCAGCTTAGACGCTCAGGGATTGTACGGCTACACCTTC
TRBV30	-	TRBJ1-2	-	CAWSSGGNYGYTF	TGTGCCTGGAGTTCGGGGGGCAACTATGGCTACACCTTC
TRBV11-1	TRBD1	TRBJ2-5	-	CASVPRDRGETQYF	TGTGCCAGCGTACCCCGGGACAGGGGAGAGACCCAGTACTTC
TRBV7-9	-	TRBJ1-3	-	CASSLGLQPTLSSGNTIYF	TGTGCCAGCAGCTTAGGACTACAACCAACCTTAAGCTCTGGAAACACCATATATTTT
TRBV9	-	TRBJ1-3	-	CASSVGNSGNTIYF	TGTGCCAGCAGCGTAGGTAACTCTGGAAACACCATATATTTT
TRBV6-6	-	TRBJ2-1	-	CASRPIRQDRQFF	TGTGCCAGCAGACCCATTAGACAGGATCGGCAGTTCTTC
TRBV30	-	TRBJ2-3	few	CAWSVARGPQYF	TGTGCCTGGAGTGTTGCGAGGGGCCCGCAGTATTTT
TRBV7-3	-	TRBJ2-3	once	CASSLTNPPDTQYF	TGTGCCAGCAGCTTAACAAACCCACCAGATACGCAGTATTTT